The 7 T cell receptor beta chains below all came from one sample that was sequenced in a study of T-cell reconstitution after alpha-beta-depleted transplantation in children. Preparing the TCRbeta library involved the use of unique molecular identifiers. TCRdb re-called the PCR reads with MiXCR, one entry per CDR3 protein. The data show about 340,000 distinct CDR3 sequences, with under 20% seen just once and roughly 40% held by the top ten. The material was PBMCs, mostly from graft donor cells, obtained 360 days after TCRalphabeta/CD19-depleted stem cell transplant. Receptors originate from a male patient between 2 and 10 years old who had a stem cell transplant for acute lymphoblastic leukemia, so the T cells may come from the graft donor.

CDR3: CSARMLAAYEQYF. CDR3 DNA sequence: TGCAGTGCTAGAATGCTGGCAGCTTACGAGCAGTACTTC. The rearrangement links TRBV20-1 to TRBJ2-7; D gene unclear. V lost 2 bases to trimming and J lost 4 bases, with 12 bases between them. Germline CDR1 DFQATT, CDR2 SNEGSKA (reference sequence). This CDR3 has 13 residues.

This clonotype was counted ten times or more. The V and J genes are TRBV20-1 and TRBJ1-2, with D possibly matching TRBD1 (5 bases). Deletions cut 6 bases from V and 0 bases from J, with 23 bases between. The CDR3 consists of 17 residues. Germline CDR1 DFQATT, CDR2 SNEGSKA (reference sequence). The CDR3 DNA sequence: TGCAGTGCCCCTCACATCGGGGACGGACGAACTAACTATGGCTACACCTTC. Amino acid sequence: CSAPHIGDGRTNYGYTF.

This chain links TRBV5-1 with TRBJ2-2; 13 bases fit TRBD2. V lost 5 bases to trimming and J lost 8 bases; unmatched junction nucleotides: 12. The germline gives CDR1 SGHRS, CDR2 YFSETQ. CDR3 size: 17 residues. The chain's CDR3 is CASSSNPGLAGPGELFF. CDR3 DNA: TGCGCCAGCAGTTCCAATCCGGGACTAGCGGGACCAGGGGAGCTGTTTTTT.

The genes are TRBV5-1 and TRBJ2-7, with a weak D call TRBD2 (6 bases). Germline V gene lookup returns CDR1 SGHRS and CDR2 YFSETQ. This CDR3 comprises 16 residues. V was cut by 0 bases and J by 0 bases, with 13 bases left in between. CDR3 sequence: CASSLGGTVDSYEQYF. CDR3 bases: TGCGCCAGCAGCTTGGGCGGGACCGTAGACTCCTACGAGCAGTACTTC.

The rearrangement uses TRBV4-1 and TRBJ2-3; TRBD1 matches 7 bases. CDR1 MGHRA and CDR2 YSYEKL come from the germline V gene. With 4 bases clipped from V and 3 bases from J, the junction kept 10 bases outside the gene matches. The CDR3 has 16 residues. The CDR3 nucleotides are TGCGCCAGCAGCCGGGCCGGGACAGCCGGGACAGATACGCAGTATTTT. It specifies CASSRAGTAGTDTQYF.

This clonotype was detected only a few times. V gene TRBV9 combines with J gene TRBJ2-1, with D unresolved. Trimming left V 0 bases short and J 0 bases short, with 10 bases between. Germline CDR1 and CDR2: SGDLS and YYNGEE. The CDR3 covers 16 residues. The CDR3: CASSVGGSSSYNEQFF. CDR3 DNA: TGTGCCAGCAGCGTAGGTGGCTCTAGCTCCTACAATGAGCAGTTCTTC.

This clonotype was recorded many times. The V call is TRBV4-1, the J call TRBJ2-1; D unresolved. The CDR3 length is 12 residues. V was trimmed by 1 base and J by 7 bases, leaving 5 bases between them. The V gene's germline CDR1 is MGHRA and CDR2 YSYEKL. The CDR3 sequence is CASSQVGNEQFF. The DNA for the CDR3 is TGCGCCAGCAGCCAAGTCGGGAATGAGCAGTTCTTC.